A selection of T cell receptor beta chains follows, all from one sample in a study of cytomegalovirus exposure and HLA in healthy donors. Repertoires were generated with immunoSEQ multiplex PCR, while TCRdb's copy carries only in-frame clones and drops some. Of about 180,000 clones listed, 82% were seen once; the top ten hold 1.5%. Material for sequencing was PBMCs. Receptor source: a man between 40 and 49 years old in good health and CMV-seronegative. The CDR3 runs from the conserved cysteine through the conserved F or W. A D gene is named only where the DNA matches it firmly. Only some rows state a clone size, as once, few, many or a class for expanded clones.

v_call: TRBV11-2
j_call: TRBJ2-5
clone_size: -
d_call: TRBD1
cdr3_nt: TGTGCCAGCAGCTTAGACCAGACAGGGGGGTCGCAGTACTTC
cdr3_aa: CASSLDQTGGSQYF

v_call: TRBV5-1
j_call: TRBJ2-2
clone_size: -
d_call: TRBD2
cdr3_nt: TGCGCCAGCAGCCTGGGGACTAGCGGGGCCACCGGGGAGCTGTTTTTT
cdr3_aa: CASSLGTSGATGELFF

v_call: TRBV9
j_call: TRBJ2-7
clone_size: -
d_call: TRBD2
cdr3_nt: TGTGCCAGCAGCCTCGGACTAGCGGGGCCCTACGAGCAGTACTTC
cdr3_aa: CASSLGLAGPYEQYF

v_call: TRBV2
j_call: TRBJ1-1
clone_size: -
d_call: -
cdr3_nt: TGTGCCAGCAGTGGGGCGGGAGGGAACACTGAAGCTTTCTTT
cdr3_aa: CASSGAGGNTEAFF

v_call: TRBV2
j_call: TRBJ2-2
clone_size: -
d_call: TRBD2
cdr3_nt: TGTGCCAGCAAACCCACTAGCGCAACGACCGGGGAGCTGTTTTTT
cdr3_aa: CASKPTSATTGELFF

v_call: TRBV28
j_call: TRBJ1-4
clone_size: -
d_call: -
cdr3_nt: TGTGCCAGCAGTCCCCCCGGGGGGCGGGTTGAAAAACTGTTTTTT
cdr3_aa: CASSPPGGRVEKLFF

v_call: TRBV5-4
j_call: TRBJ2-5
clone_size: -
d_call: TRBD2
cdr3_nt: TGTGCCACTATGCTTCGTGCTAGCGGGGGTCACCAAGAGACCCAGTACTTC
cdr3_aa: CATMLRASGGHQETQYF

v_call: TRBV4-2
j_call: TRBJ2-3
clone_size: -
d_call: -
cdr3_nt: TGTGCCAGCAGCCACTTCGGTAGTGCGACAGATACGCAGTATTTT
cdr3_aa: CASSHFGSATDTQYF

v_call: TRBV5-4
j_call: TRBJ2-7
clone_size: -
d_call: -
cdr3_nt: TGTGCCAGCAGCCCGCTCGCCAATGGCCCCTACGAGCAGTACTTC
cdr3_aa: CASSPLANGPYEQYF

v_call: TRBV19
j_call: TRBJ2-7
clone_size: -
d_call: TRBD1
cdr3_nt: TGTGCCAGTAGGGGACAGGGGGCGTCCTACGAGCAGTACTTC
cdr3_aa: CASRGQGASYEQYF

v_call: TRBV29-1
j_call: TRBJ1-3
clone_size: -
d_call: -
cdr3_nt: TGCAGCGTTGGGAGCGACAGTCTTTCTGGAAACACCATATATTTT
cdr3_aa: CSVGSDSLSGNTIYF

v_call: TRBV7-9
j_call: TRBJ1-1
clone_size: -
d_call: -
cdr3_nt: TGTGCCAGCAGCTTTAGGAACACTGAAGCTTTCTTT
cdr3_aa: CASSFRNTEAFF

v_call: TRBV7-2
j_call: TRBJ1-2
clone_size: -
d_call: -
cdr3_nt: TGTGCCAGCAGCCTCCCCGCTGTGGGGGCGAAAGGCTACACCTTC
cdr3_aa: CASSLPAVGAKGYTF

v_call: TRBV11-2
j_call: TRBJ2-1
clone_size: -
d_call: -
cdr3_nt: TGTGCCAGCGAGACCACCCGGGACAACTCCTACAATGAGCAGTTCTTC
cdr3_aa: CASETTRDNSYNEQFF

v_call: TRBV5-4
j_call: TRBJ2-5
clone_size: -
d_call: TRBD1
cdr3_nt: TGTGCCAGCAGCTCTAAGACAGGGGGAGAGATCCAGTACTTC
cdr3_aa: CASSSKTGGEIQYF

v_call: TRBV4-1
j_call: TRBJ1-3
clone_size: once
d_call: -
cdr3_nt: TGCGCCAGCAGCCAAGAACAGGGTCCTTATGGAAACACCATATATTTT
cdr3_aa: CASSQEQGPYGNTIYF

v_call: TRBV2
j_call: TRBJ2-2
clone_size: -
d_call: TRBD1
cdr3_nt: TGTGCCAGCGACAGGGCCGGGGAGCTGTTTTTT
cdr3_aa: CASDRAGELFF

v_call: TRBV14
j_call: TRBJ1-1
clone_size: -
d_call: TRBD1
cdr3_nt: TGTGCCAGCAGCCGGGACAGGGGTGTCGTGACTGAAGCTTTCTTT
cdr3_aa: CASSRDRGVVTEAFF

v_call: TRBV5-1
j_call: TRBJ2-1
clone_size: -
d_call: TRBD2
cdr3_nt: TGCGCCAGCAGCATGGAACCGGGACTAGTTCGTGAGCAGTTCTTC
cdr3_aa: CASSMEPGLVREQFF

v_call: TRBV6-5
j_call: TRBJ1-4
clone_size: -
d_call: -
cdr3_nt: TGTGCCACATCAAGGAGGAGGGAAAAACTGTTTTTT
cdr3_aa: CATSRRREKLFF

v_call: TRBV7-2
j_call: TRBJ1-2
clone_size: -
d_call: TRBD1
cdr3_nt: TGTGCCAGCAGTAAACCGGGACAGCTTAACTATGGCTACACCTTC
cdr3_aa: CASSKPGQLNYGYTF

v_call: TRBV7-9
j_call: TRBJ1-4
clone_size: once
d_call: -
cdr3_nt: TGTGCCAGCAGCTTACCAAGGTCGGCAGGCGGGGGTGAAAAACTGTTTTTT
cdr3_aa: CASSLPRSAGGGEKLFF

v_call: TRBV11-3
j_call: TRBJ2-1
clone_size: -
d_call: -
cdr3_nt: TGTGCCAGCAGCTCCGGGGGGCCGGCGATTTATGGGTCCTACAATGAGCAGTTCTTC
cdr3_aa: CASSSGGPAIYGSYNEQFF

v_call: TRBV4-2
j_call: TRBJ2-5
clone_size: -
d_call: -
cdr3_nt: TGTGCCAGCAGCCAAGTACAGGGAGAGGAGACCCAGTACTTC
cdr3_aa: CASSQVQGEETQYF

v_call: TRBV7-7
j_call: TRBJ2-2
clone_size: -
d_call: -
cdr3_nt: TGTGCTAGCAGCTCCAGGGGCACCGGGGAGCTGTTTTTT
cdr3_aa: CASSSRGTGELFF

v_call: TRBV27
j_call: TRBJ1-2
clone_size: -
d_call: TRBD1
cdr3_nt: TGTGCCAGCCGACAGGGGAACTATGGCTACACCTTC
cdr3_aa: CASRQGNYGYTF

v_call: TRBV7-2
j_call: TRBJ2-7
clone_size: once
d_call: TRBD1
cdr3_nt: TGTGCCAGCAGCTTAGCTACAGGGGCCTACGAGCAGTACTTC
cdr3_aa: CASSLATGAYEQYF

v_call: TRBV30
j_call: TRBJ2-2
clone_size: -
d_call: TRBD1
cdr3_nt: TGTGCCTGGAGCGTCGACAGGGGAACCGGGGAGCTGTTTTTT
cdr3_aa: CAWSVDRGTGELFF

v_call: TRBV11-2
j_call: TRBJ2-7
clone_size: -
d_call: TRBD2
cdr3_nt: TGTGCCAGCACCTACTTCACTAGCGGCCCCTACGAGCAGTACTTC
cdr3_aa: CASTYFTSGPYEQYF

v_call: TRBV4-1
j_call: TRBJ2-1
clone_size: -
d_call: -
cdr3_nt: TGCGCCAGCAGCCAACCCACTAGGGGGTCCCAGGGGCAGTTCTTC
cdr3_aa: CASSQPTRGSQGQFF

v_call: TRBV7-8
j_call: TRBJ1-1
clone_size: -
d_call: -
cdr3_nt: TGTGCCAGCAGTACCGCGGCGGGATACACTAAAGCTTTCTTT
cdr3_aa: CASSTAAGYTKAFF

v_call: TRBV2
j_call: TRBJ2-7
clone_size: -
d_call: TRBD1
cdr3_nt: TGTGCCAGCAGTATAGGACAGGGCTCCGAGCAGTACTTC
cdr3_aa: CASSIGQGSEQYF

v_call: TRBV4-2
j_call: TRBJ2-2
clone_size: -
d_call: -
cdr3_nt: TGTGCCAGCACCCCCACGGGGGGCTCCGGGGAGCTGTTTTTT
cdr3_aa: CASTPTGGSGELFF

v_call: TRBV11-2
j_call: TRBJ2-1
clone_size: -
d_call: TRBD1
cdr3_nt: TGTGCCAGCAGCCAAAGACAGGGGGTTTACAATGAGCAGTTCTTC
cdr3_aa: CASSQRQGVYNEQFF

v_call: TRBV7-2
j_call: TRBJ2-5
clone_size: -
d_call: TRBD1
cdr3_nt: TGTGCCAGCAGCTCCCGGCCGACAGGGCAAGAGACCCAGTACTTC
cdr3_aa: CASSSRPTGQETQYF

v_call: TRBV19
j_call: TRBJ1-5
clone_size: -
d_call: TRBD1
cdr3_nt: TGTGCCAGTAGTACCGGGACAGTCCCTTATAGCAATCAGCCCCAGCATTTT
cdr3_aa: CASSTGTVPYSNQPQHF

v_call: TRBV29-1
j_call: TRBJ1-5
clone_size: -
d_call: TRBD1
cdr3_nt: TGCAGCGAGGCAAGACAGGGGGCTAGGGGCAGGGGGCATAGCAATCAGCCCCAGCATTTT
cdr3_aa: CSEARQGARGRGHSNQPQHF

v_call: TRBV6-6
j_call: TRBJ1-1
clone_size: -
d_call: -
cdr3_nt: TGTGCCAGCAGCGAACGGGGGGAGGGCACTGAAGCTTCCTTT
cdr3_aa: CASSERGEGTEASF

v_call: TRBV28
j_call: TRBJ1-5
clone_size: -
d_call: TRBD1
cdr3_nt: TGTGCCAGCAGTCGGACAGGGGGCCATCAGCCCCAGCATTTT
cdr3_aa: CASSRTGGHQPQHF

v_call: TRBV27
j_call: TRBJ2-7
clone_size: few
d_call: -
cdr3_nt: TGTGCCTCTAGGGGGGGCGTCGGCGAGCAGTACTTC
cdr3_aa: CASRGGVGEQYF

v_call: TRBV11-2
j_call: TRBJ2-2
clone_size: -
d_call: TRBD1
cdr3_nt: TGTGCCAGCAGCTTTACAGGGGGAAACACCGGGGAGCTGTTTTTT
cdr3_aa: CASSFTGGNTGELFF

v_call: TRBV29-1
j_call: TRBJ2-6
clone_size: -
d_call: -
cdr3_nt: TGCAGCGCCCAAAAGAGCGCCAACGTCCTGACTTTC
cdr3_aa: CSAQKSANVLTF

v_call: TRBV6-5
j_call: TRBJ2-7
clone_size: once
d_call: -
cdr3_nt: TGTGCCAGCAGCAGGACTATCAATCATCCTTACGAGCAGTACTTC
cdr3_aa: CASSRTINHPYEQYF

v_call: TRBV30
j_call: TRBJ2-5
clone_size: -
d_call: TRBD2
cdr3_nt: TGTGCCTGGAGTACACTAGCGGGGGGGCGAGAGACCCAGTACTTC
cdr3_aa: CAWSTLAGGRETQYF